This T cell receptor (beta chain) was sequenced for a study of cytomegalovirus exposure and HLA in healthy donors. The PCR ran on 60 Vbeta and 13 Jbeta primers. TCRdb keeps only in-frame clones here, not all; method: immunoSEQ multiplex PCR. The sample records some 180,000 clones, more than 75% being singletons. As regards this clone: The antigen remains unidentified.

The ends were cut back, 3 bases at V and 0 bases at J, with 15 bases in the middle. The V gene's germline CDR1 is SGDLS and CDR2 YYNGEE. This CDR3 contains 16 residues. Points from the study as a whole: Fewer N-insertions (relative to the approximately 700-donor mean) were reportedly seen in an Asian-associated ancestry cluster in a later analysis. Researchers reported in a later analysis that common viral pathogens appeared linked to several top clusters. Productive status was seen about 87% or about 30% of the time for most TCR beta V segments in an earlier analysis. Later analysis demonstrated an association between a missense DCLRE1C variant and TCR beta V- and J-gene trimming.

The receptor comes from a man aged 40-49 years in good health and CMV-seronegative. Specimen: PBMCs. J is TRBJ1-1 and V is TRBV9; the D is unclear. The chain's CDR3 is CASSAQREIMNTEAFF. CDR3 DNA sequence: TGTGCCAGCAGCGCCCAACGGGAGATCATGAACACTGAAGCTTTCTTT.